This T cell receptor (beta chain) was sequenced in a study of shared clonotypes between healthy human individuals. Whole-study context: Researchers drew samples from two women and a few men aged 18 to 49.

Comment on this clone: Its antigen is not identified.

Deep level was the assay's run setting. A roughly 220 ng quantity of DNA, roughly 30,000 T cell genomes, went into the sorted-subset replicate PCRs. Sequencing was performed with immunoSEQ multiplex PCR; in TCRdb, only in-frame clones are kept and a portion is missing. The data contain 2 million to 2.5 million clones, 85% to 95% of them seen just once; the ten biggest clones take up about 0.36%. Points from the study as a whole: Clonotype sharing levels among donors were expected to vary with sequencing depth.

The CDR3 totals 14 residues. Germline V lookup: CDR1 MNHEY, CDR2 SMNVEV (reference sequence). Trimming stripped 6 bases from V and 9 bases from J, with 18 bases between. The gene calls are TRBV27 and TRBJ1-5; D remains unclear. The sequence was obtained from a man aged 18 to 30 in good health. Some clones in this sample may be carry-over from other donors' samples. The specimen sequenced was naive CD4+ T cells from PBMCs. Subset meaning: CD45RA+ positively selected. CDR3 protein: CASRPLDGARPQHF. CDR3 DNA: TGTGCCAGCAGACCTTTGGACGGCGCGCGGCCCCAGCATTTT.